These 31 T cell receptor beta chains were sequenced from one sample in a study of T cells in Graves' hyperthyroidism and ophthalmopathy. Amplified TCR beta CDR3 regions derived from RNA transcripts. TCR CDR3 regions were first amplified by RT-PCR with HTBI primers. Via MiXCR, TCRdb re-called the multiplex PCR reads, giving one row per CDR3 protein. The sample lists approximately 740,000 distinct CDR3 sequences; about 15% were seen once. The sequenced sample consisted of blood. The receptors were gathered from a woman younger than 35 with Graves' hyperthyroidism.

This clonotype was observed at least ten times. The rearrangement uses TRBV30 and TRBJ1-1; possible D gene TRBD1, 6 bases. This CDR3 is built from 12 residues. The germline V and J ends were trimmed by 0 bases and 9 bases, with 11 bases remaining between them. Per the germline V gene, CDR1 is GTSNPN and CDR2 is SVGIG (reference sequence). The CDR3 loop is CAWSVWRGKAFF. The CDR3 DNA is TGTGCCTGGAGTGTTTGGAGGGGGAAAGCTTTCTTT.

This sequence joins TRBV29-1 and TRBJ2-7; 9 bases fit TRBD1. The germline V gene encodes CDR1 SQVTM and CDR2 ANQGSEA. CDR3 length: 15 amino acids. With V trimmed by 7 bases and J by 1 base, 11 bases remained unmatched. DNA of the CDR3: TGCAGCGCCCGGGGGCCGGGACAGGGTTCCTACGAGCAGTACTTC. Protein: CSARGPGQGSYEQYF.

For this clonotype: A much more abundant neighbour one base away suggests this may be a read error. J is TRBJ2-7 and V is TRBV7-9; possible D gene TRBD1, 6 bases. CDR1 and CDR2 (germline): SEHNR, FQNEAQ (reference sequence). V lost 4 bases to trimming and J lost 5 bases, with 24 bases between them. The CDR3 runs to 17 residues. DNA of the CDR3: TGTGCCAGCAGCTCGACCTACCCACAGGGCCCTCCGGACGAGCAGTACTTC. This sequence encodes CASSSTYPQGPPDEQYF.

This clonotype came up a few times. The conserved phenylalanine or tryptophan normally closing the CDR3 is absent here, so this likely arose from a read error. V is TRBV7-2 and J is TRBJ1-1; no clear D. The CDR3 loop spans 15 amino acids. Trimming left V 5 bases short and J 2 bases short, with 15 bases between. CDR1 and CDR2 (germline): SGHTA, FQGNSA. CDR3: CASSRGDLGNTEAFL. The DNA of the CDR3 is TGTGCCAGCAGCCGCGGGGATCTGGGAAACACTGAAGCTTTCCTT.

The chain recombines TRBV4-3 with TRBJ2-7, with TRBD1 as a possible D gene (5 bases). V lost 4 bases to trimming and J lost 5 bases, with 15 bases between them. The CDR3 has 14 residues. Germline V lookup: CDR1 LGHNA, CDR2 YSLEER. The CDR3 is CASSPDLTADEQYF. CDR3 nucleotide sequence: TGCGCCAGCAGCCCCGACCTGACAGCAGACGAGCAGTACTTC.

As concerns this clonotype: This likely traces to a read error, being one base from a far larger clone. The rearrangement uses TRBV5-6 and TRBJ1-2, with D unclear. The CDR3 is 12 residues long. Germline V lookup: CDR1 SGHDT, CDR2 YYEEEE. CDR3: CASSLDGYGHTF. As DNA, the CDR3 is TGTGCCAGCAGCTTGGACGGCTATGGCCACACCTTC.

This clonotype has more than one count but fewer than ten. The chain links TRBV27 to TRBJ2-5, with 9 bases matching TRBD2. The trim removed 4 bases at V and 9 bases at J, leaving 9 bases unmatched. The CDR3 has 14 residues. CDR1 is MNHEY, CDR2 SMNVEV, per germline (reference sequence). CDR3 coding DNA: TGTGCCAGCAGTTCCGGACTAGCGCCTGGTCCCCAGTACTTC. It yields the protein CASSSGLAPGPQYF.

This clonotype was detected many times. CDR3 sequence reads: CASSPRRLAYNEQFF. DNA of the CDR3: TGTGCCAGCAGCCCCCGGAGGCTAGCATACAATGAGCAGTTCTTC. V gene TRBV11-2 combines with J gene TRBJ2-1, with D possibly TRBD2 on 5 matching bases. Trimming left V 5 bases short and J 4 bases short, with 15 bases between. This CDR3 spans 15 amino acids. Germline V gene lookup returns CDR1 SGHAT and CDR2 FQNNGV.

In this sample, this clonotype turned up many times. The V and J genes are TRBV27 and TRBJ2-1, with 9 bases aligning to TRBD1. Trimming took 7 bases from V and 5 from J; bases not matched to a gene: 6. CDR3 length: 14 residues. Germline V gene lookup returns CDR1 MNHEY and CDR2 SMNVEV (reference sequence). The CDR3 region has the DNA TGTGCCAGCACCCTGGGACAGGGAGACAATGAGCAGTTCTTC. It encodes CASTLGQGDNEQFF.

This clonotype was recorded at least ten times. CDR3 coding DNA: TGTGCCAGCAGACGGGACGGTGTGAACACTGAAGCTTTCTTT. Translation gives CASRRDGVNTEAFF. The chain uses TRBV6-2 or TRBV6-3 and TRBJ1-1; D is perhaps TRBD1 (5 bases). The V end lost 6 bases, the J end lost 0 bases, and 11 bases lay between the germline ends. The CDR3 has 14 amino acids. Germline-derived CDR1 and CDR2 are MNHEY and SVGEGT.

The V and J genes are TRBV18 and TRBJ2-7, with TRBD2 matching 12 bases. V lost 8 bases and J lost 6; bases outside the gene matches: 11. This CDR3 region has 15 residues. CDR1 is KGHSH, CDR2 LQKENI, per germline. The CDR3 nucleotides read TGTGCCAGCCCACTTGACGGACTAGCGGGAAGCGAGCAGTACTTC. Protein product: CASPLDGLAGSEQYF.

This clonotype showed up just a few times. This sequence joins TRBV5-6 and TRBJ2-3; D is unclear. The germline V and J ends were trimmed by 4 bases and 1 base, with 13 bases remaining between them. The CDR3 totals 15 residues. In germline, CDR1 is SGHDT, CDR2 YYEEEE. The CDR3 bases are TGTGCCAGCAGCGGTCACCAGGCCCGCACAGATACGCAGTATTTT. Amino acids: CASSGHQARTDTQYF. The entire variable domain, with the rest obtained from reference TRBV5-6 and TRBJ2-3, is as follows: DAGVTQSPTHLIKTRGQQVTLRCSPKSGHDTVSWYQQALGQGPQFIFQYYEEEERQRGNFPDRFSGHQFPNYSSELNVNALLLGDSALYLCASSGHQARTDTQYFGPGTRLTVL.

This clonotype was observed at least ten times. Here the CDR3 DNA reads TGCAGTGCTGGGCAGGGTATGGGCAACAATGAGCAGTTCTTC. Its translation: CSAGQGMGNNEQFF. This chain joins TRBV20-1 and TRBJ2-1, with D perhaps matching TRBD1 (5 bases). The length of the CDR3 is 14 residues. V was trimmed by 5 bases and J by 5 bases, leaving 16 bases between them. Germline assignment: CDR1 DFQATT and CDR2 SNEGSKA (reference sequence).

The rearrangement joins TRBV28 to TRBJ2-7; 12 bases match TRBD2. The CDR3 is 17 residues long. V dropped 4 bases and J dropped 5; count of bases not matched to a gene: 12. Germline V lookup: CDR1 MDHEN, CDR2 SYDVKM. The CDR3 sequence is CASSSLSSGRAGHEQYF. DNA of the CDR3: TGTGCCAGCAGTTCCCTCTCTAGCGGGAGGGCCGGGCACGAGCAGTACTTC.

The sample holds many counts of this clonotype. The chain has TRBV13 and TRBJ2-7, with D perhaps TRBD2 (5 bases). The CDR3 is 12 residues long. In germline, CDR1 is PRHDT, CDR2 FYEKMQ (reference sequence). The V and J ends lost 5 bases and 5 bases respectively, with 10 bases between them. CDR3 DNA: TGTGCCAGCAGCCTATCCGGGAACGAGCAGTACTTC. Encoded protein: CASSLSGNEQYF.

This clonotype appeared once. Relative to the germline gene, one junction end is altered; a read error may explain this. The V call is TRBV30, the J call TRBJ2-3, with a tentative D call TRBD2 (5 bases). Looked up from germline, CDR1 is GTSNPN and CDR2 is SVGIG (reference sequence). This CDR3 is built from 11 residues. CDR3 sequence: CARSPGVVQYF. CDR3 bases: TGTGCCCGGAGTCCCGGGGTGGTCCAGTATTTT.

V and J are TRBV9 and TRBJ2-1; perhaps TRBD2 as D (5 bases). Looked up from germline, CDR1 is SGDLS and CDR2 is YYNGEE. V was pared by 2 bases and J by 3 bases, with 12 bases between. This CDR3 spans 15 amino acids. CDR3 nucleotides: TGTGCCAGCAGCGTTGAGGGATCTATCTACAATGAGCAGTTCTTC. Protein product: CASSVEGSIYNEQFF.

The chain has TRBV19 and TRBJ2-2; 9 nucleotides agree with TRBD1. The CDR3 contains 19 residues. Germline lookup yields CDR1 LNHDA and CDR2 SQIVND (reference sequence). V dropped 4 bases and J dropped 3; count of bases not matched to a gene: 15. The DNA of the CDR3 is TGTGCCAGTAGTAGACCCCAAAAGTGGGGACAGGGACACACCGGGGAGCTGTTTTTT. It specifies CASSRPQKWGQGHTGELFF.

This chain joins TRBV10-3 and TRBJ2-2, with 10 bases matching TRBD2. CDR1 is ENHRY and CDR2 is SYGVKD in the germline V gene. The CDR3 has 16 amino acids. V lost 3 bases to trimming and J lost 7 bases; unmatched junction nucleotides: 8. The CDR3 sequence is CAISDVAGGALGELFF. CDR3 nucleotides: TGTGCCATCAGTGACGTAGCGGGAGGCGCCCTCGGGGAGCTGTTTTTT.

The chain is built from TRBV4-3 and TRBJ2-1; 14 nucleotides agree with TRBD2. Trimming took 3 bases from V and 9 from J; bases not matched to a gene: 4. CDR3 length: 15 amino acids. Germline V CDR1 and CDR2: LGHNA, YSLEER. CDR3 in amino acids: CASSQGLAGVIEQFF. For the CDR3, the DNA is TGCGCCAGCAGCCAGGGACTAGCGGGAGTTATTGAGCAGTTCTTC.

The V call is TRBV13, the J call TRBJ1-1; D unresolved. Germline CDR1 reads PRHDT; CDR2 reads FYEKMQ (reference sequence). Between the trimmed V and J ends, which lost 3 bases and 5 bases, there was a span of 10 bases. This CDR3 is 13 amino acids long. CDR3 sequence: CASSLEKLTEAFF. DNA of the CDR3: TGTGCCAGCAGCTTGGAGAAGTTGACTGAAGCTTTCTTT.

This clonotype was observed a handful of times. The V gene is TRBV11-2, the J gene TRBJ2-7, with TRBD2 matching 8 bases. Trimming cost V 0 bases and J 1 base; bases outside gene matches: 5. Germline loops: CDR1 SGHAT, CDR2 FQNNGV. This CDR3 comprises 16 residues. This CDR3 reads CASSLEGLADSYEQYF. The DNA for the CDR3 is TGTGCCAGCAGCTTAGAAGGACTAGCTGATTCCTACGAGCAGTACTTC.

This clonotype was seen a handful of times. This chain joins TRBV6-2 or TRBV6-3 and TRBJ2-7, with D hard to call. Trimming took 2 bases from V and 8 from J, leaving 13 bases between them. The CDR3 is made up of 13 amino acids. Looked up from germline, CDR1 is MNHEY and CDR2 is SVGEGT. The CDR3 nucleotides read TGTGCCAGCAGTTACGCCGTTTTGATAAAGCAGTACTTC. This sequence encodes CASSYAVLIKQYF.

This clonotype showed up many times. The rearrangement uses TRBV7-9 and TRBJ2-7, with 8 positions matching TRBD1. The V and J ends lost 8 bases and 7 bases, in that order; junction bases with no gene match: 4. There are 11 residues in the CDR3. The germline gives CDR1 SEHNR, CDR2 FQNEAQ (reference sequence). DNA for the CDR3: TGTGCCAGCGGCCGACAGGGGGAGCAGTACTTC. Translating it yields CASGRQGEQYF.

This clonotype was counted ten times or more. The chain combines TRBV18 with TRBJ2-3, with D possibly TRBD2 on 5 matching bases. This CDR3 has 15 amino acids. Germline assignment: CDR1 KGHSH and CDR2 LQKENI. V was shortened by 5 bases and J by 1 base, with 13 bases between the two germline ends. CDR3 loop: CASSTRTGGTDTQYF. The CDR3 DNA reads as TGTGCCAGCTCAACAAGGACTGGTGGCACAGATACGCAGTATTTT. Looking up the rest from reference TRBV18 and TRBJ2-3 gives the full variable domain: NAGVMQNPRHLVRRRGQEARLRCSPMKGHSHVYWYRQLPEEGLKFMVYLQKENIIDESGMPKERFSAEFPKEGPSILRIQQVVRGDSAAYFCASSTRTGGTDTQYFGPGTRLTVL.

This clonotype was recorded at least ten times. The rearrangement uses TRBV12-3 or TRBV12-4 and TRBJ2-3; perhaps TRBD2 as D (6 bases). This CDR3 has 15 amino acids. Trimming stripped 3 bases from V and 0 bases from J, with 10 bases between. CDR3 coding DNA: TGTGCCAGCAGTTTGAGCGGGTCTAGCACAGATACGCAGTATTTT. Its translation is CASSLSGSSTDTQYF.

This clonotype was picked up many times. V gene TRBV11-2 combines with J gene TRBJ2-5; TRBD2 matches at 15 bases. CDR3 length: 19 residues. The germline V gene has CDR1 SGHAT and CDR2 FQNNGV. V trimming: 4 bases; J trimming: 5 bases; junction bases outside the gene matches: 14. This CDR3 is CASSSPHGTSGRWGETQYF. In nucleotides, the CDR3 is TGTGCCAGCAGCTCCCCTCACGGGACTAGCGGGAGGTGGGGGGAGACCCAGTACTTC. The full variable domain, its missing parts supplied by reference TRBV11-2 and TRBJ2-5, is EAGVAQSPRYKIIEKRQSVAFWCNPISGHATLYWYQQILGQGPKLLIQFQNNGVVDDSQLPKDRFSAERLKGVDSTLKIQPAKLEDSAVYLCASSSPHGTSGRWGETQYFGPGTRLLVL.

This clonotype was recorded at least ten times. The chain uses TRBV7-9 and TRBJ2-1; D perhaps matches TRBD1 (6 bases). CDR1 is SEHNR, CDR2 FQNEAQ, per germline (reference sequence). CDR3 length: 12 residues. V lost 5 bases to trimming and J lost 12 bases, with 14 bases between them. This CDR3 is CASSHGQPGQFF. The CDR3 nucleotides are TGTGCCAGCAGCCACGGACAGCCCGGGCAGTTCTTC.

The sample holds a few counts of this clonotype. V gene TRBV11-2 combines with J gene TRBJ1-3; D is perhaps TRBD1 (6 bases). The CDR3 has 17 amino acids. The germline CDR1 and CDR2 sequences are SGHAT and FQNNGV. The V and J ends lost 0 bases and 0 bases respectively, with 12 bases between them. CDR3 in DNA: TGTGCCAGCAGCTTAGACGGCGGGACACTCTCTGGAAACACCATATATTTT. As protein: CASSLDGGTLSGNTIYF. The full variable domain, its missing parts supplied by reference TRBV11-2 and TRBJ1-3, is EAGVAQSPRYKIIEKRQSVAFWCNPISGHATLYWYQQILGQGPKLLIQFQNNGVVDDSQLPKDRFSAERLKGVDSTLKIQPAKLEDSAVYLCASSLDGGTLSGNTIYFGEGSWLTVV.

Many counts were recorded for this clonotype. V gene TRBV9 combines with J gene TRBJ1-2; D might be TRBD1 (5 bases). The CDR3 length is 13 residues. Trimming took off 2 bases at V and 3 bases at J, with 8 bases between the two ends. The germline V gene encodes CDR1 SGDLS and CDR2 YYNGEE. As DNA, the CDR3 is TGTGCCAGCAGCGTGGGGGACGACTATGGCTACACCTTC. It specifies CASSVGDDYGYTF.

In its sample, this clonotype was seen many times. The V gene is TRBV7-9, the J gene TRBJ2-2; D uncertain. Trimming cost V 5 bases and J 2 bases, with 9 bases left between them. This CDR3 contains 14 residues. Germline V gene sequence: CDR1 SEHNR, CDR2 FQNEAQ (reference sequence). In DNA, the CDR3 is TGTGCCAGCAGCCTCCTACTTAACACCGGGGAGCTGTTTTTT. Protein: CASSLLLNTGELFF.